The sequence of this TCR beta chain was determined in a study of blood T cell repertoires in COVID-19. Overall study: The study drew acute and convalescent COVID-19 samples from the United States, Italy and Spain. Sample material is recorded as cDNA or gDNA derived from T cells, B-cell-depleted T cells, or PBMCs.

Source study methods: It was from reference gene primer amplification that nucleated cell counts were estimated. TCRdb's table, derived via immunoSEQ multiplex PCR, lists solely in-frame clones and lacks some. V and J calls and clone size are copied from that table; D and trimming were computed from the DNA. This table has approximately 200,000 clones, around 85% appearing once. Trimming removed 0 bases from V and 7 bases from J; junction bases left unmatched: 11. Germline V CDR1 and CDR2: ENHRY, SYGVKD. The CDR3 contains 17 residues. The TCR was taken from a man in his 70s with active or convalescent COVID-19. The specimen sequenced was peripheral blood. The chain recombines TRBV10-3 with TRBJ1-5, with 8 nucleotides matching TRBD1. The CDR3 sequence: CAISESFTAGGAQPQHF. CDR3 sequence (DNA): TGTGCCATCAGTGAGTCGTTTACGGCAGGGGGCGCCCAGCCCCAGCATTTT.